Each of the 17 T cell receptor beta chains below was sequenced from the same sample in a study of cytomegalovirus exposure and HLA in healthy donors. 60 Vbeta and 13 Jbeta primers were used in PCR. The repertoire was sequenced with immunoSEQ multiplex PCR; TCRdb's copy has only in-frame clones and lacks some. The sample yields some 200,000 clones, around 79% seen once. The source material was PBMCs. These receptors were collected from a man aged 18 to 35 in good health and CMV-seronegative.

This clone was found once. The chain carries TRBV9 and TRBJ2-4; 8 positions match TRBD2. The length of the CDR3 is 19 residues. After removal of 4 bases from V and 0 bases from J, the junction contained 15 bases not matched to a gene. Germline CDR1 is SGDLS and CDR2 is YYNGEE. CDR3 nucleotide sequence: TGTGCCAGCAGCCCTAACAGGGTGGGTCTAGCGGGAGCCAAAAACATTCAGTACTTC. Its protein product is CASSPNRVGLAGAKNIQYF.

The V call is TRBV4-3, the J call TRBJ2-1; 7 bases agree with TRBD2. Germline CDR1 LGHNA, CDR2 YSLEER. This CDR3 has 16 amino acids. V was pared by 3 bases and J by 7 bases, with 12 bases of the junction left unmatched. The CDR3 here is CASSQGTGGSKNEQFF. The CDR3 DNA reads TGCGCCAGCAGCCAGGGTACTGGCGGGAGTAAAAATGAGCAGTTCTTC.

V is TRBV19 and J is TRBJ1-3; D is uncertain. CDR1 and CDR2 (germline): LNHDA, SQIVND (reference sequence). Between the trimmed V and J ends, which lost 5 bases and 1 base, there was a span of 15 bases. CDR3 length: 16 residues. The CDR3 nucleotides read TGTGCCAGTAGTGACTCCTCGGCGGGGTCTGGAAACACCATATATTTT. Amino acids: CASSDSSAGSGNTIYF.

This chain connects TRBV7-3 to TRBJ2-5; TRBD1 agrees at 7 bases. The germline V gene has CDR1 SGHTA and CDR2 FQGTGA. The CDR3 covers 14 residues. V lost 0 bases to trimming and J lost 5 bases; unmatched junction nucleotides: 3. Here the CDR3 DNA reads TGTGCCAGCAGCTTAACAGGGGGCCTGGAGACCCAGTACTTC. Protein product: CASSLTGGLETQYF. The full variable domain, in which reference TRBV7-3 and TRBJ2-5 provide the parts outside the CDR3, is GAGVSQTPSNKVTEKGKYVELRCDPISGHTALYWYRQSLGQGPEFLIYFQGTGAADDSGLPNDRFFAVRPEGSVSTLKIQRTERGDSAVYLCASSLTGGLETQYFGPGTRLLVL.

This chain connects TRBV19 to TRBJ1-5, with D perhaps matching TRBD1 (6 bases). Germline CDR1 reads LNHDA; CDR2 reads SQIVND (reference sequence). V lost 7 bases, J lost 0 bases, and 13 bases lay in between. CDR3 size: 15 residues. CDR3 residues: CASTTQGISNQPQHF. The CDR3 coding sequence is TGTGCCAGTACGACGCAGGGGATTAGCAATCAGCCCCAGCATTTT.

The J gene is TRBJ2-7, the V gene TRBV7-9; no clear D. Trimming cost V 5 bases and J 1 base, with 6 bases left between them. The CDR3 length is 12 residues. Germline V gene sequence: CDR1 SEHNR, CDR2 FQNEAQ (reference sequence). The CDR3 nucleotides are TGTGCCAGCAGCACAGCTTCCTACGAGCAGTACTTC. As protein: CASSTASYEQYF.

V gene TRBV6-5 combines with J gene TRBJ2-5, with 9 bases matching TRBD2. The germline gives CDR1 MNHEY, CDR2 SVGAGI. CDR3 size: 15 residues. The V segment lost 5 bases and the J segment 0 bases; nucleotides outside the gene matches: 4. The CDR3 DNA reads TGTGCCAGCAGTCACCCTAGCGGGGACCAAGAGACCCAGTACTTC. It specifies CASSHPSGDQETQYF.

The chain uses TRBV7-2 and TRBJ1-4, with 7 nucleotides matching TRBD1. J was trimmed by 4 bases and V by 2 bases; bases with no gene match: 7. Germline CDR1 reads SGHTA; CDR2 reads FQGNSA. This CDR3 contains 16 residues. The DNA for the CDR3 is TGTGCCAGCAGCTTATACGGACAGGTTAATAATGAAAAACTGTTTTTT. It translates to CASSLYGQVNNEKLFF.

The rearrangement uses TRBV19 and TRBJ1-5; D unclear. The CDR3 is 11 residues long. V was cut by 1 base and J by 12 bases, with 7 bases left in between. CDR1 is LNHDA and CDR2 is SQIVND in the germline V gene (reference sequence). The CDR3 spells CASSIGVVQHF. The CDR3 bases are TGTGCCAGTAGTATAGGAGTAGTCCAGCATTTT.

V is TRBV30 and J is TRBJ2-3; 7 positions match TRBD1. The CDR3 loop spans 15 amino acids. With 2 bases clipped from V and 0 bases from J, the junction kept 5 bases outside the gene matches. Germline V gene lookup returns CDR1 GTSNPN and CDR2 SVGIG (reference sequence). The CDR3 nucleotides are TGTGCCTGGAGTTCCGGGACAGCTAGCACAGATACGCAGTATTTT. As protein: CAWSSGTASTDTQYF.

The chain couples TRBV30 to TRBJ2-5; 8 bases fit TRBD2. The CDR3 covers 15 residues. Germline assignment: CDR1 GTSNPN and CDR2 SVGIG (reference sequence). The ends lost 3 bases at V and 9 bases at J; junction bases unmatched: 15. CDR3 protein: CAWRRGGTDLEAQYF. The CDR3 region has the DNA TGTGCCTGGAGACGGGGGGGGACGGACTTGGAGGCCCAGTACTTC. Using reference TRBV30 and TRBJ2-5 for the parts outside the CDR3, the full variable domain is SQTIHQWPATLVQPVGSPLSLECTVEGTSNPNLYWYRQAAGRGLQLLFYSVGIGQISSEVPQNLSASRPQDRQFILSSKKLLLSDSGFYLCAWRRGGTDLEAQYFGPGTRLLVL.

The chain recombines TRBV20-1 with TRBJ2-7; a weak D match, TRBD2 (6 bases). Trimming left V 3 bases short and J 7 bases short, with 10 bases between. Germline CDR1 is DFQATT and CDR2 is SNEGSKA (reference sequence). CDR3 length: 11 residues. The CDR3 region is CSARGGVEQYF. CDR3 sequence (DNA): TGCAGTGCTAGGGGCGGGGTTGAGCAGTACTTC.

With respect to this clone: One end of the junction varies from germline; a read error may be responsible. The chain combines TRBV7-7 with TRBJ2-1, with D maybe TRBD1 (5 bases). Germline lookup yields CDR1 SSHAT and CDR2 FNYEAQ (reference sequence). The CDR3 spans 15 residues. The CDR3 is CASSLGDSSYNEQFF. In DNA form, the CDR3 reads TGTGCTAGCAGCTTAGGCGACAGCTCCTACAATGAGCAGTTCTTC.

The chain links TRBV29-1 to TRBJ2-1, with TRBD2 matching 9 bases. Trimming at V came to 5 bases and at J to 2 bases, leaving 7 bases not matched to a gene. This CDR3 region has 15 residues. Germline V CDR1 and CDR2: SQVTM, ANQGSEA. CDR3 sequence (DNA): TGCAGCGTTCGGGAGGGACTAGCTACCTACAATGAGCAGTTCTTC. It translates to CSVREGLATYNEQFF.

The V and J genes are TRBV6-5 and TRBJ2-3, with 10 bases identical to TRBD1. The CDR3 spans 16 residues. Looked up from germline, CDR1 is MNHEY and CDR2 is SVGAGI. Trimming removed 0 bases from V and 3 bases from J; junction bases left unmatched: 3. CDR3 residues: CASSYSGQGGTDTQYF. The CDR3, as DNA: TGTGCCAGCAGTTACTCCGGACAGGGGGGTACAGATACGCAGTATTTT.

The V gene is TRBV2, the J gene TRBJ2-7; 7 bases line up with TRBD1. V dropped 11 bases and J dropped 7; count of bases not matched to a gene: 14. This CDR3 has 13 amino acids. From germline, CDR1 is SNHLY and CDR2 FYNNEI. The CDR3 loop reads CAGRQGSFLEQYF. CDR3 in DNA: TGTGCCGGGCGACAGGGATCCTTTTTGGAGCAGTACTTC. The full variable domain, completed using reference TRBV2 and TRBJ2-7, is EPEVTQTPSHQVTQMGQEVILRCVPISNHLYFYWYRQILGQKVEFLVSFYNNEISEKSEIFDDQFSVERPDGSNFTLKIRSTKLEDSAMYFCAGRQGSFLEQYFGPGTRLTVT.

This chain links TRBV5-1 with TRBJ2-2; D is undetermined. Germline V CDR1 and CDR2: SGHRS, YFSETQ. The CDR3 covers 11 residues. Trimming removed 7 bases from V and 5 bases from J, with 6 bases in between. CDR3 DNA sequence: TGCGCCAGCCGGGTGACCGGGGAGCTGTTTTTT. Protein product: CASRVTGELFF.